This entry lists 29 T cell receptor beta chains sequenced from one sample in a study of vaccination effects on CD4 cells after COVID-19. The table came from immunoSEQ multiplex PCR; TCRdb's copy has only in-frame clones and leaves some out. The sample lists fewer than 60,000 clones, around 80% occurring once. Prior to sequencing, the ViraFEST assay stimulated PBMC with viral peptide pools, which expanded the antigen-specific CD4+ T cells. Scientists isolated CD4+ T cells after a roughly ten-day culture period ended. Between March and December 2020, the person had a SARS-CoV-2 infection that PCR confirmed. No antigen has been identified for these receptors. Sequencing used CD4+ T cells from PBMCs cultured with HIV peptides, obtained before COVID-19 vaccination. Subset reported: HIV-1 Nef peptide pool negative control/reference culture. These receptor sequences come from a human donor who had a prior SARS-CoV-2 infection.

In nucleotides, the CDR3 is TGCGCCAGCAGCAGGGTTGAGGGGGATACGCAGTATTTT. Its translation is CASSRVEGDTQYF. The rearrangement joins TRBV4-3 to TRBJ2-3; D assignment may be TRBD1 or TRBD2 (5 bases each). Between the trimmed V and J ends, which lost 5 bases and 6 bases, there was a span of 12 bases. The V gene's germline CDR1 is LGHNA and CDR2 YSLEER. The CDR3 spans 13 residues.

This chain connects TRBV10-3 to TRBJ1-2, with TRBD1 matching over 7 bases. The V gene end was trimmed by 5 bases and the J gene end by 0 bases; junction bases not matched to a gene: 3. CDR3 length equals 14 residues. In germline, CDR1 is ENHRY, CDR2 SYGVKD. The DNA for the CDR3 is TGTGCCATCAGTCTGGGACAGTCTAACTATGGCTACACCTTC. It encodes CAISLGQSNYGYTF.

The chain employs TRBV7-6 and TRBJ1-4; no definite D call. The CDR3 covers 17 residues. The ends were cut back, 4 bases at V and 0 bases at J, with 15 bases in the middle. Per the germline V gene, CDR1 is SGHVS and CDR2 is FNYEAQ. CDR3 sequence reads: CASSSVGSSATNEKLFF. The CDR3 DNA reads as TGTGCCAGCAGCTCGGTCGGCAGCTCTGCAACTAATGAAAAACTGTTTTTT.

The CDR3 loop is CASSIGSRALSYEQYF. CDR3 bases: TGTGCCAGTAGTATAGGGTCCAGGGCCCTCTCCTACGAGCAGTACTTC. This chain uses TRBV19 with TRBJ2-7, with D perhaps TRBD1 (5 bases). V was shortened by 1 base and J by 0 bases, with 13 bases between the two germline ends. The V gene's germline CDR1 is LNHDA and CDR2 SQIVND (reference sequence). The CDR3 is made up of 16 amino acids. The variable domain in full, completed from reference TRBV19 and TRBJ2-7, reads DGGITQSPKYLFRKEGQNVTLSCEQNLNHDAMYWYRQDPGQGLRLIYYSQIVNDFQKGDIAEGYSVSREKKESFPLTVTSAQKNPTAFYLCASSIGSRALSYEQYFGPGTRLTVT.

This clone was seen once. This chain uses TRBV7-2 with TRBJ2-2; D possibly uses TRBD1 or TRBD2 (5 bases each). This CDR3 is built from 15 residues. Germline V gene lookup returns CDR1 SGHTA and CDR2 FQGNSA. The ends were cut back, 1 base at V and 2 bases at J, with 8 bases in the middle. The CDR3 reads CASSLGGSNTGELFF. CDR3 DNA sequence: TGTGCCAGCAGCTTAGGGGGGTCCAACACCGGGGAGCTGTTTTTT.

The rearrangement uses TRBV7-2 and TRBJ2-7; 7 bases line up with TRBD1. Germline trimming cut 5 bases from V and 6 bases from J; bases unmatched to any gene: 13. Germline CDR1 SGHTA, CDR2 FQGNSA. The length of the CDR3 is 15 residues. This chain's CDR3 is CASSANNEDRVEQYF. CDR3 nucleotides: TGTGCCAGCAGCGCGAACAACGAAGACAGGGTCGAGCAGTACTTC.

The chain has TRBV10-3 and TRBJ1-1; D perhaps matches TRBD1 (6 bases). V was shortened by 10 bases and J by 1 base, with 13 bases between the two germline ends. The CDR3 is 13 amino acids. Germline V lookup: CDR1 ENHRY, CDR2 SYGVKD. The CDR3 nucleotides are TGTGCCACCTCGACAGGAGGGAACACTGAAGCTTTCTTT. The encoded protein is CATSTGGNTEAFF.

This rearrangement joins TRBV4-3 to TRBJ2-5; D ambiguous. The CDR3 loop spans 14 amino acids. V shed 0 bases and J shed 3 bases, with 8 bases lying between them. Germline V gene sequence: CDR1 LGHNA, CDR2 YSLEER. CDR3 in DNA: TGCGCCAGCAGCCAAGATGTGGGAAAAGAGACCCAGTACTTC. This encodes CASSQDVGKETQYF.

This rearrangement joins TRBV5-6 to TRBJ2-5; TRBD2 is a possible D gene (5 bases). In germline, CDR1 is SGHDT, CDR2 YYEEEE. Trimming pared 2 bases from V and 2 bases from J, leaving 10 bases between. The CDR3 has 14 residues. CDR3 in DNA: TGTGCCAGCAGCTTTGGACTGGATCAAGAGACCCAGTACTTC. Translated, it gives CASSFGLDQETQYF.

This chain connects TRBV6-1 to TRBJ2-5; D may be TRBD2 (5 bases). V was clipped by 2 bases and J by 9 bases, with 13 bases between them. This CDR3 is built from 13 residues. Germline V gene sequence: CDR1 MNHNS, CDR2 SASEGT. DNA for the CDR3: TGTGCCAGCAGTGAAAATGCACGGAGGTCCCAGTACTTC. It is translated as CASSENARRSQYF.

This rearrangement joins TRBV3-1 (or the pseudogene TRBV3-2) to TRBJ2-3, with D unresolved. CDR1 and CDR2 (germline): LGHDT, YNNKEL (reference sequence). The CDR3 totals 12 residues. The V end lost 2 bases, the J end lost 5 bases, and 5 bases lay between the germline ends. The CDR3 loop is CASSQPGDTQYF. The CDR3 coding sequence is TGTGCCAGCAGCCAACCAGGAGATACGCAGTATTTT.

This chain uses TRBV19 with TRBJ2-5; maybe TRBD1 (5 bases). The J call could be wrong; TRBJ2-7 is a better fit for the DNA end. Germline lookup yields CDR1 LNHDA and CDR2 SQIVND (reference sequence). This CDR3 has 14 amino acids. This CDR3 is CASSRQQGFNEQYF. CDR3 DNA: TGTGCCAGTAGTAGGCAGCAGGGATTCAACGAGCAGTACTTC.

The genes are TRBV3-1 (or the pseudogene TRBV3-2) and TRBJ1-3, with D perhaps matching TRBD1 (6 bases). CDR3 length equals 16 residues. Germline V gene data show CDR1 as LGHDT and CDR2 as YNNKEL (reference sequence). V lost 7 bases and J 0 bases, leaving 16 bases between the germline ends. CDR3 DNA: TGTGCCAGCACCAACAAACAGGGTCTCTCTGGAAACACCATATATTTT. It specifies CASTNKQGLSGNTIYF.

V and J are TRBV2 and TRBJ1-4; D uncertain. Germline V gives CDR1 SNHLY, CDR2 FYNNEI. Trimming cost V 4 bases and J 0 bases, with 18 bases left between them. This CDR3 is 18 amino acids long. The CDR3 DNA follows: TGTGCCAGCAGTGGTAGGCAATTTACCTTTGCAACTAATGAAAAACTGTTTTTT. Translation gives CASSGRQFTFATNEKLFF.

The chain joins TRBV19 to TRBJ2-3, with D possibly being TRBD1 or TRBD2 (5 bases each). The CDR3 length is 17 residues. CDR1 is LNHDA, CDR2 SQIVND, per germline (reference sequence). Trimming removed 6 bases at V and 0 bases at J, with 19 bases between. CDR3: CASRRVLGDSSTDTQYF. In nucleotides, the CDR3 is TGTGCCAGTAGGCGGGTCTTGGGGGATTCTAGCACAGATACGCAGTATTTT.

The J gene is TRBJ2-1, the V gene TRBV18, with 8 bases aligning to TRBD1. V shed 3 bases, J shed 5 bases, and the junction held 12 bases outside the gene matches. Germline CDR1 reads KGHSH; CDR2 reads LQKENI. The CDR3 contains 17 residues. The CDR3 nucleotides are TGTGCCAGCTCACCTCTCCCGACAGGGGCCATAAACAATGAGCAGTTCTTC. Translating gives CASSPLPTGAINNEQFF.

A few counts support this clone. The chain recombines TRBV6-2 or TRBV6-3 with TRBJ2-1; 8 bases match TRBD2. CDR1 and CDR2 from the germline V gene are MNHEY and SVGEGT. Trimming took 3 bases from V and 7 from J; bases not matched to a gene: 5. This CDR3 has 14 residues. The CDR3 region has the DNA TGTGCCAGCAGTTATTTAGCGGGGCAGAATGAGCAGTTCTTC. This translates into CASSYLAGQNEQFF.

This rearrangement joins TRBV9 to TRBJ1-2; perhaps TRBD1 as D (5 bases). The V gene lost 1 base and the J gene lost 2 bases, with 9 bases spanning the gap. The CDR3 has 14 amino acids. Germline assignment: CDR1 SGDLS and CDR2 YYNGEE. This CDR3 reads CASSVYPGNYGYTF. CDR3 in DNA: TGTGCCAGCAGCGTATACCCAGGGAACTATGGCTACACCTTC.

V and J are TRBV7-6 and TRBJ1-4, with D maybe TRBD1 (6 bases). The germline V gene has CDR1 SGHVS and CDR2 FNYEAQ. V was shortened by 1 base and J by 5 bases, with 17 bases between the two germline ends. This CDR3 comprises 17 residues. Here the CDR3 DNA reads TGTGCCAGCAGCTTAGTTGGCTCCAGAAGGGGGAATGAAAAACTGTTTTTT. Translation gives CASSLVGSRRGNEKLFF. The full variable domain, with the rest looked up from reference TRBV7-6 and TRBJ1-4, is GAGVSQSPRYKVTKRGQDVALRCDPISGHVSLYWYRQALGQGPEFLTYFNYEAQQDKSGLPNDRFSAERPEGSISTLTIQRTEQRDSAMYRCASSLVGSRRGNEKLFFGSGTQLSVL.

CDR3 loop: CASSQGLSPREQPQHF. DNA of the CDR3: TGCGCCAGCAGCCAAGGTCTTTCGCCACGGGAGCAGCCCCAGCATTTT. This chain uses TRBV4-1 with TRBJ1-5, with D unresolved. Trimming shortened V by 1 base and J by 7 bases, and 17 bases separated the two germline ends. CDR3 size: 16 residues. The germline V gene encodes CDR1 MGHRA and CDR2 YSYEKL.

The chain uses TRBV13 and TRBJ2-5, with D perhaps given as TRBD1 or TRBD2 (5 bases each). Germline CDR1 and CDR2: PRHDT and FYEKMQ (reference sequence). With 7 bases removed from V and 5 bases from J, the gap between germline ends came to 11 bases. This CDR3 region has 12 residues. The DNA of the CDR3 is TGTGCCAGCACCCACAGGAGGGAGACCCAGTACTTC. Its protein product is CASTHRRETQYF.

This chain uses TRBV5-6 with TRBJ2-5; D is ambiguous. V was pared by 2 bases and J by 2 bases, with 13 bases between. CDR1 is SGHDT and CDR2 is YYEEEE in the germline V gene. This CDR3 region has 15 residues. CDR3 loop: CASSFLGPSQETQYF. Here the CDR3 DNA reads TGTGCCAGCAGCTTCCTAGGACCTTCTCAAGAGACCCAGTACTTC.

This chain joins TRBV3-1 (or the pseudogene TRBV3-2) and TRBJ2-7; no firm D call. Germline V CDR1 and CDR2: LGHDT, YNNKEL (reference sequence). Trimming pared 2 bases from V and 6 bases from J, leaving 11 bases between. The CDR3 covers 13 residues. CDR3 in amino acids: CASSQSYGSEQYF. CDR3 nucleotide sequence: TGTGCCAGCAGCCAATCGTATGGTTCCGAGCAGTACTTC.

This clone was counted a few times. V gene TRBV29-1 combines with J gene TRBJ2-6; perhaps TRBD1 as D (6 bases). The CDR3 extends over 17 amino acids. V lost 4 bases to trimming and J lost 0 bases, with 16 bases between them. Germline V gene data show CDR1 as SQVTM and CDR2 as ANQGSEA. Here the CDR3 DNA reads TGCAGCGTTGGTCTCTCGGACAGCCTCTCTGGGGCCAACGTCCTGACTTTC. This encodes CSVGLSDSLSGANVLTF.

In this sample, this clone turned up a few times. The chain links TRBV4-1 to TRBJ1-6; no clear D. The germline V gene has CDR1 MGHRA and CDR2 YSYEKL. The CDR3 sequence is 14 residues long. V lost 1 base and J lost 7, with 8 bases in between. The CDR3: CASSQGVWNSPLHF. The DNA for the CDR3 is TGCGCCAGCAGCCAAGGAGTGTGGAATTCACCCCTCCACTTT.

In this sample, this clone turned up once. The genes are TRBV30 and TRBJ1-2; the D is unclear. The CDR3 loop spans 15 amino acids. The V end was cut by 0 bases, the J end by 0 bases, with 11 bases between. The germline V gene has CDR1 GTSNPN and CDR2 SVGIG (reference sequence). Here the CDR3 DNA reads TGTGCCTGGAGTGTAGGAGGGCATCCTAACTATGGCTACACCTTC. This translates into CAWSVGGHPNYGYTF.

CDR3 nucleotides: TGCGCCAGCAGTCAATCAGCCGAGTCTCAAGCTTTCTTT. This sequence encodes CASSQSAESQAFF. The chain links TRBV23-1 to TRBJ1-1; D gene unclear. TRBV23-1 is recorded as an ORF, its role being uncertain. Trimming stripped 0 bases from V and 9 bases from J, with 11 bases between. CDR3 length equals 13 residues.

CDR3 amino acids: CASSQVTTASGYTF. In nucleotides, the CDR3 is TGTGCCAGCAGCCAAGTTACGACGGCCTCTGGCTACACCTTC. The rearrangement joins TRBV14 to TRBJ1-2, with D unresolved. Germline V gene sequence: CDR1 SGHDN, CDR2 FVKESK. The CDR3 has 14 residues. V lost 1 base and J lost 7, with 13 bases in between.

This clone showed up just a few times. The chain is built from TRBV7-2 and TRBJ2-7, with a weak D call TRBD2 (6 bases). The germline V and J ends were trimmed by 4 bases and 5 bases, with 12 bases remaining between them. The germline gives CDR1 SGHTA, CDR2 FQGNSA. The CDR3 sequence is 13 residues long. This chain's CDR3 is CASSWRGADEQYF. CDR3 nucleotides: TGTGCCAGCAGCTGGCGGGGTGCGGACGAGCAGTACTTC.